The rows below give T cell receptor beta chains drawn from one sample of a study of blood T cell repertoires in COVID-19. Clones were sequenced by immunoSEQ multiplex PCR, and TCRdb holds only the in-frame ones, with some missing. The table shows some 76,000 clones, with 75% to 90% occurring only once. The sequencing sample was made of peripheral blood. The receptors were sampled from a man over 45 with COVID-19, enrolled during active disease. CDR3s include the opening cysteine and the closing phenylalanine or tryptophan. The D gene is left open where the match is weak. For some rows the clone size is stated as once, few or many, or as a class when expanded; others skip it.

CDR3 protein: CSVVLQGFGNTIYF
CDR3 DNA: TGCAGCGTGGTCCTACAGGGTTTTGGAAACACCATATATTTT
D gene: NA
J gene: TRBJ1-3
clone size: NA
V gene: TRBV29-1

CDR3 protein: CASSLQALSTDTQYF
CDR3 DNA: TGTGCCAGCAGCCTCCAAGCGCTCAGCACAGATACGCAGTATTTT
D gene: NA
J gene: TRBJ2-3
clone size: few
V gene: TRBV11-2

CDR3 protein: CASSLPTGSGYGYTF
CDR3 DNA: TGTGCCAGCAGTTTACCGACAGGGTCCGGCTATGGCTACACCTTC
D gene: TRBD1
J gene: TRBJ1-2
clone size: NA
V gene: TRBV28

CDR3 protein: CASREGAKNIQYF
CDR3 DNA: TGTGCCAGTCGCGAGGGAGCCAAAAACATTCAGTACTTC
D gene: NA
J gene: TRBJ2-4
clone size: NA
V gene: TRBV19

CDR3 protein: CASSRVSGVYEQYF
CDR3 DNA: TGTGCCAGCAGCCGGGTATCTGGAGTATACGAGCAGTACTTC
D gene: NA
J gene: TRBJ2-7
clone size: many
V gene: TRBV9

CDR3 protein: CASSPAGDGQGLSFF
CDR3 DNA: TGTGCCAGCTCACCAGCGGGGGACGGACAGGGGTTGTCTTTCTTT
D gene: TRBD1
J gene: TRBJ1-1
clone size: NA
V gene: TRBV18

CDR3 protein: CASSYFGGKGSPLHF
CDR3 DNA: TGTGCCAGCAGTTATTTCGGGGGGAAGGGTTCACCCCTCCACTTT
D gene: NA
J gene: TRBJ1-6
clone size: NA
V gene: TRBV6-5

CDR3 protein: CASSFGTGFREQYF
CDR3 DNA: TGTGCCAGCAGCTTCGGGACAGGGTTTCGGGAGCAGTACTTC
D gene: TRBD1
J gene: TRBJ2-7
clone size: NA
V gene: TRBV27

CDR3 protein: CASSTTSGTDTQYF
CDR3 DNA: TGTGCCAGCAGCACTACTAGCGGCACAGATACGCAGTATTTT
D gene: TRBD2
J gene: TRBJ2-3
clone size: NA
V gene: TRBV5-4

CDR3 protein: CSGGQSKISETQYF
CDR3 DNA: TGCAGCGGGGGACAGTCTAAAATCTCAGAGACCCAGTACTTC
D gene: TRBD1
J gene: TRBJ2-5
clone size: NA
V gene: TRBV29-1

CDR3 protein: CASSSGTGGEQFF
CDR3 DNA: TGTGCCAGCAGCTCCGGGACGGGGGGTGAGCAGTTCTTC
D gene: TRBD2
J gene: TRBJ2-1
clone size: NA
V gene: TRBV6-6

CDR3 protein: CAISGTGDYEQYF
CDR3 DNA: TGTGCCATCAGTGGGACAGGGGATTACGAGCAGTACTTC
D gene: TRBD1
J gene: TRBJ2-7
clone size: NA
V gene: TRBV10-3

CDR3 protein: CASSYRSRGEQFF
CDR3 DNA: TGTGCCAGCAGTTACCGGTCCAGGGGCGAGCAGTTCTTC
D gene: NA
J gene: TRBJ2-1
clone size: NA
V gene: TRBV6-5

CDR3 protein: CASSLPNSEVDEQFF
CDR3 DNA: TGTGCCAGCAGTTTACCGAATAGCGAGGTCGATGAGCAGTTCTTC
D gene: NA
J gene: TRBJ2-1
clone size: NA
V gene: TRBV28

CDR3 protein: CASSFDRFDNQPQHF
CDR3 DNA: TGTGCCAGCAGTTTCGACAGGTTCGACAATCAGCCCCAGCATTTT
D gene: NA
J gene: TRBJ1-5
clone size: NA
V gene: TRBV28

CDR3 protein: CASSPLQGADWETQYF
CDR3 DNA: TGTGCCAGCTCACCGCTACAGGGGGCAGATTGGGAGACCCAGTACTTC
D gene: TRBD1
J gene: TRBJ2-5
clone size: NA
V gene: TRBV18

CDR3 protein: CASSLVVRGYEQYF
CDR3 DNA: TGTGCCAGCAGCTTAGTGGTTCGGGGATACGAGCAGTACTTC
D gene: NA
J gene: TRBJ2-7
clone size: NA
V gene: TRBV11-1

CDR3 protein: CASSYGDRGNYGYTF
CDR3 DNA: TGTGCCAGCAGCTACGGGGACAGGGGCAACTATGGCTACACCTTC
D gene: TRBD1
J gene: TRBJ1-2
clone size: NA
V gene: TRBV7-9

CDR3 protein: CASSPTGGNQPQHF
CDR3 DNA: TGTGCCAGCTCACCCACGGGGGGAAACCAGCCCCAGCATTTT
D gene: NA
J gene: TRBJ1-5
clone size: NA
V gene: TRBV18

CDR3 protein: CASSVGTSGIGWETQYF
CDR3 DNA: TGTGCCAGCAGCGTCGGGACTAGCGGGATAGGTTGGGAGACCCAGTACTTC
D gene: TRBD2
J gene: TRBJ2-5
clone size: NA
V gene: TRBV9

CDR3 protein: CASSPGVSSGNTIYF
CDR3 DNA: TGTGCCAGCAGCCCAGGGGTAAGCTCTGGAAACACCATATATTTT
D gene: NA
J gene: TRBJ1-3
clone size: NA
V gene: TRBV9

CDR3 protein: CATLGTEFYSNQPQHF
CDR3 DNA: TGTGCCACCCTCGGGACAGAGTTCTATAGCAATCAGCCCCAGCATTTT
D gene: TRBD1
J gene: TRBJ1-5
clone size: NA
V gene: TRBV28

CDR3 protein: CATVGAGRRYF
CDR3 DNA: TGTGCCACCGTCGGGGCGGGACGAAGGTACTTC
D gene: NA
J gene: TRBJ2-7
clone size: NA
V gene: TRBV27

CDR3 protein: CASSLSSGSPTDTQYF
CDR3 DNA: TGTGCCAGCAGTTTATCTAGCGGGAGCCCCACAGATACGCAGTATTTT
D gene: TRBD2
J gene: TRBJ2-3
clone size: NA
V gene: TRBV27

CDR3 protein: CASSNTGRSYNEQFF
CDR3 DNA: TGTGCCAGTAGTAACACCGGGAGATCCTACAATGAGCAGTTCTTC
D gene: NA
J gene: TRBJ2-1
clone size: NA
V gene: TRBV19

CDR3 protein: CASSLQSNQPQHF
CDR3 DNA: TGCGCCAGCAGCTTGCAGAGCAATCAGCCCCAGCATTTT
D gene: NA
J gene: TRBJ1-5
clone size: NA
V gene: TRBV5-1

CDR3 protein: CASSRGMAETQYF
CDR3 DNA: TGTGCCAGCAGCCGGGGGATGGCAGAGACCCAGTACTTC
D gene: NA
J gene: TRBJ2-5
clone size: NA
V gene: TRBV11-2

CDR3 protein: CASSPGGMNTEAFF
CDR3 DNA: TGTGCCAGCAGCCCTGGAGGAATGAACACTGAAGCTTTCTTT
D gene: NA
J gene: TRBJ1-1
clone size: NA
V gene: TRBV7-3

CDR3 protein: CASSINQGDGYTF
CDR3 DNA: TGTGCCAGCAGCATAAACCAGGGGGATGGCTACACCTTC
D gene: TRBD1
J gene: TRBJ1-2
clone size: NA
V gene: TRBV2

CDR3 protein: CASSLMEGSQETQYF
CDR3 DNA: TGTGCCAGCAGCTTGATGGAGGGGTCTCAGGAGACCCAGTACTTC
D gene: NA
J gene: TRBJ2-5
clone size: NA
V gene: TRBV5-8

CDR3 protein: CASSLVQGYEQYF
CDR3 DNA: TGCGCCAGCAGCTTGGTTCAGGGCTACGAGCAGTACTTC
D gene: NA
J gene: TRBJ2-7
clone size: NA
V gene: TRBV5-1

CDR3 protein: CASSVGDSAEAFF
CDR3 DNA: TGTGCCAGTAGTGTGGGGGACAGCGCCGAAGCTTTCTTT
D gene: TRBD1
J gene: TRBJ1-1
clone size: NA
V gene: TRBV19

CDR3 protein: CASSEERGGDTQYF
CDR3 DNA: TGTGCCAGCAGTGAAGAGCGAGGCGGAGATACGCAGTATTTT
D gene: NA
J gene: TRBJ2-3
clone size: NA
V gene: TRBV2

CDR3 protein: CASSRRAAGRNNQPQHF
CDR3 DNA: TGTGCCAGTAGTCGTCGGGCAGCGGGACGGAACAATCAGCCCCAGCATTTT
D gene: NA
J gene: TRBJ1-5
clone size: NA
V gene: TRBV19

CDR3 protein: CATSRQGAFYGYTF
CDR3 DNA: TGTGCCACCAGCAGACAGGGCGCCTTCTATGGCTACACCTTC
D gene: NA
J gene: TRBJ1-2
clone size: NA
V gene: TRBV15

CDR3 protein: CAWTQGGGGELFF
CDR3 DNA: TGTGCCTGGACCCAGGGGGGTGGCGGGGAGCTGTTTTTT
D gene: NA
J gene: TRBJ2-2
clone size: NA
V gene: TRBV30

CDR3 protein: CASSLAPRYEQYF
CDR3 DNA: TGTGCCAGCAGTTTAGCCCCCAGGTACGAGCAGTACTTC
D gene: NA
J gene: TRBJ2-7
clone size: NA
V gene: TRBV12-3/TRBV12-4

CDR3 protein: CASSLVGGHEQYF
CDR3 DNA: TGTGCCAGCAGCTTAGTAGGGGGCCACGAGCAGTACTTC
D gene: TRBD1
J gene: TRBJ2-7
clone size: few
V gene: TRBV13

CDR3 protein: CATSDTQGLGETQYF
CDR3 DNA: TGTGCCACCAGTGATACCCAGGGGCTTGGGGAGACCCAGTACTTC
D gene: NA
J gene: TRBJ2-5
clone size: NA
V gene: TRBV24-1

CDR3 protein: CASSRGQGSYEQYF
CDR3 DNA: TGTGCCAGCAGCCGCGGACAGGGATCCTACGAGCAGTACTTC
D gene: TRBD1
J gene: TRBJ2-7
clone size: NA
V gene: TRBV11-1

CDR3 protein: CASTKGDRDTGELFF
CDR3 DNA: TGTGCCAGCACCAAAGGGGACAGGGACACCGGGGAGCTGTTTTTT
D gene: TRBD1
J gene: TRBJ2-2
clone size: NA
V gene: TRBV7-3

CDR3 protein: CATSTAGGETQYF
CDR3 DNA: TGTGCCACCTCAACGGCGGGAGGGGAGACCCAGTACTTC
D gene: TRBD2
J gene: TRBJ2-5
clone size: few
V gene: TRBV15